These T cell receptor beta chains were read from a single sample in a study of T cells after posttransplantation cyclophosphamide. Sequenced by immunoSEQ multiplex PCR; TCRdb stores in-frame clones only, minus some. The repertoire includes about 22,000 clones, approximately 70% of them detected once, and approximately 0.65% sits in the top ten. The sequencing input was memory CD4+ T cells sorted from PBMCs. The receptors originated from a woman aged 55-70 years in good health, CMV-negative, and a related stem cell transplant donor. Both conserved end residues are part of each CDR3. A D gene is named only where the DNA matches it firmly. Size is omitted from some rows. Given values are once, few, many or a class for expanded clones.

clone_size d_call j_call v_call cdr3_aa cdr3_nt
once NA TRBJ1-1 TRBV7-9 CASSAQLNTEAFF TGTGCCAGCAGCGCCCAGTTGAACACTGAAGCTTTCTTT
NA NA TRBJ1-1 TRBV14 CASSRLRGATEAFF TGTGCCAGCAGCCGACTCCGGGGGGCGACTGAAGCTTTCTTT
NA NA TRBJ2-7 TRBV28 CASSLSVNSYEQYF TGTGCCAGCAGTTTATCGGTCAACTCCTACGAGCAGTACTTC
NA NA TRBJ2-3 TRBV6-5 CASSLGTYSTDTQYF TGTGCCAGCAGCCTCGGGACTTATAGCACAGATACGCAATATTTT
NA TRBD2 TRBJ2-1 TRBV27 CASTPTSGRYNEQFF TGTGCCAGCACCCCGACTAGCGGGAGGTACAATGAGCAGTTCTTC
NA NA TRBJ1-4 TRBV29-1 CSALPAGSREKLFF TGCAGCGCCCTTCCTGCCGGGTCAAGGGAAAAACTGTTTTTT
NA TRBD1 TRBJ1-2 TRBV11-2 CASSPITGGVYGYTF TGTGCCAGCAGTCCAATCACAGGGGGAGTCTATGGCTACACCTTC
NA NA TRBJ2-1 TRBV27 CASSFPGRNEQFF TGTGCCAGCAGTTTTCCAGGGCGGAATGAGCAGTTCTTC
once NA TRBJ2-2 TRBV7-2 CASSLAAGLAELFF TGTGCCAGCAGCTTAGCGGCGGGGTTAGCGGAGCTGTTTTTT
few NA TRBJ2-7 TRBV7-8 CASSRQGGYEQYF TGTGCCAGCAGCAGACAGGGAGGTTACGAGCAGTACTTC
NA NA TRBJ1-1 TRBV6-1 CASSEAVRGISLSF TGTGCCAGCAGTGAAGCGGTCCGGGGGATATCCCTATCGTTT
NA TRBD1 TRBJ1-2 TRBV30 CAWNRDRPYGYTF TGTGCCTGGAACCGGGACAGGCCCTATGGCTACACCTTC
once TRBD1 TRBJ1-3 TRBV5-1 CASSLGTGGSQSSGNTIYF TGCGCCAGCAGCTTGGGTACAGGGGGTTCCCAGAGCTCTGGAAACACCATATATTTT
NA NA TRBJ2-1 TRBV5-6 CASSSYRVSSYNEQFF TGTGCCAGCAGCTCCTACAGGGTTTCCTCCTACAATGAGCAGTTCTTC
NA TRBD2 TRBJ2-7 TRBV6-5 CASSPRGGAYEQYF TGTGCCAGCAGCCCCCGGGGGGGGGCCTACGAGCAGTACTTC
NA NA TRBJ1-2 TRBV19 CASSIGSGAYGYTF TGTGCCAGTAGTATTGGTTCGGGAGCTTATGGCTACACCTTC
NA NA TRBJ2-1 TRBV30 CAWSVRRVNEQFF TGTGCCTGGAGTGTAAGGCGGGTCAATGAGCAGTTCTTC
NA TRBD2 TRBJ2-3 TRBV9 CASSKSGGGLGYTDTQYF TGTGCCAGCAGCAAATCGGGGGGGGGACTAGGCTACACAGATACGCAGTATTTT
NA NA TRBJ2-7 TRBV1 CTSSQDWVSTSGRGFHEQYF TGCACCAGCAGCCAAGATTGGGTGTCGACTAGCGGGAGGGGTTTCCACGAGCAGTACTTC
NA TRBD2 TRBJ2-7 TRBV7-2 CASSLVAGAYEQYF TGTGCCAGCAGCTTAGTAGCGGGGGCCTACGAGCAGTACTTC
NA NA TRBJ1-2 TRBV28 CASRSRRRGGYGYTF TGTGCCAGCAGGAGTCGAAGGAGGGGCGGGTATGGCTACACCTTC
once NA TRBJ2-3 TRBV20-1 CSMIRDDTQYF TGCAGTATGATTCGGGATGATACGCAGTATTTT
few NA TRBJ1-1 TRBV28 CASSPRQATEAFF TGTGCCAGCAGTCCTAGGCAAGCCACTGAAGCTTTCTTT
once TRBD1 TRBJ2-2 TRBV9 CASSLNRGRPGELFF TGTGCCAGCAGCCTCAACAGGGGAAGGCCCGGGGAGCTGTTTTTT
once TRBD2 TRBJ2-2 TRBV7-2 CASSSRSSGGAFRELFF TGTGCCAGCAGCTCGAGGTCTAGCGGGGGGGCCTTCAGGGAGCTGTTTTTT
NA TRBD2 TRBJ2-1 TRBV29-1 CSVSGTSGGYEQFF TGCAGCGTTTCCGGGACTAGCGGGGGATATGAGCAGTTCTTC
NA TRBD1 TRBJ2-4 TRBV23-1 CASSRLRGRKNIQYF TGCGCCAGCAGTCGCCTCAGGGGGCGGAAAAACATTCAGTACTTC
NA NA TRBJ2-5 TRBV13 CASRRALRRGETQYF TGTGCCAGCAGGCGCGCACTGCGCCGCGGGGAGACCCAGTACTTC
few TRBD1 TRBJ2-3 TRBV4-3 CASSQDLTGGASDTQYF TGCGCCAGCAGCCAAGACCTGACAGGGGGCGCGTCAGATACGCAGTATTTT
once NA TRBJ1-1 TRBV6-1 CASSEGRLRAFF TGTGCCAGCAGTGAAGGTAGACTTAGAGCTTTCTTT
NA NA TRBJ1-2 TRBV2 CASLFERQSYGYTF TGTGCCAGTCTTTTTGAGAGACAGAGCTATGGCTACACCTTC
once TRBD1 TRBJ2-5 TRBV5-6 CATSRGPETQYF TGTGCGACCAGCAGGGGGCCCGAGACCCAGTACTTC
NA NA TRBJ2-1 TRBV5-1 CASSLRGGSSYNEQFF TGCGCCAGCAGCTTGAGGGGCGGTAGCTCCTACAATGAGCAGTTCTTC
NA NA TRBJ2-7 TRBV19 CASDSGAGEQYF TGTGCCAGCGATTCAGGGGCAGGAGAGCAGTACTTC
NA NA TRBJ2-1 TRBV5-1 CASSLGSGYSNEQFF TGCGCCAGCAGCTTGGGGAGCGGGTACAGTAATGAGCAGTTCTTC
once NA TRBJ2-3 TRBV5-1 CASRPDSPDTQYF TGCGCCAGCAGACCCGACAGCCCAGATACGCAGTATTTT
NA NA TRBJ2-3 TRBV9 CASSAQGFSGAARTDTQYF TGTGCCAGCAGCGCCCAAGGTTTTTCAGGGGCCGCGCGGACAGATACGCAGTATTTT
NA NA TRBJ2-7 TRBV19 CASSGNRERLYEQYF TGTGCCAGTAGTGGGAACAGGGAACGCCTTTACGAGCAGTACTTC
NA TRBD2 TRBJ2-3 TRBV7-3 CASSSKRGGTDTQYF TGTGCCAGCAGCTCCAAGCGGGGGGGCACAGATACGCAGTATTTT
NA NA TRBJ2-3 TRBV11-2 CASSLGGRKGTDTQYF TGTGCCAGCAGCTTAGGCGGCAGAAAGGGCACAGATACGCAGTATTTT
few TRBD1 TRBJ2-7 TRBV6-6 CASRFTGASSYEQYF TGTGCCAGCAGGTTTACAGGGGCCTCCTCCTACGAGCAGTACTTC
NA NA TRBJ1-6 TRBV30 CAWSSKRISPLHF TGTGCCTGGAGCTCCAAGCGGATTTCACCCCTCCACTTT
NA TRBD1 TRBJ2-2 TRBV5-4 CASSPEGAHTGELFF TGTGCCAGCAGCCCCGAGGGGGCGCACACCGGGGAGCTGTTTTTT
NA NA TRBJ2-7 TRBV28 CASGRQGLYEQYF TGTGCCAGCGGCCGGCAGGGGCTCTACGAGCAGTACTTC
NA NA TRBJ1-5 TRBV28 CASLSSGVSNQPQHF TGTGCCAGCTTATCTTCGGGGGTGAGCAATCAGCCCCAGCATTTT
NA TRBD2 TRBJ2-1 TRBV7-9 CASSLSGLADNEQFF TGTGCCAGCAGCTTATCCGGACTAGCGGACAATGAGCAGTTCTTC
few NA TRBJ1-3 TRBV5-1 CASSLDASRGSGNTIYF TGCGCCAGCAGCTTGGATGCCAGTAGGGGCTCTGGAAACACCATATATTTT
NA TRBD1 TRBJ2-2 TRBV5-1 CASSSLTGGEIGELFF TGCGCCAGCAGCTCCCTGACAGGGGGAGAGATCGGGGAGCTGTTTTTT
NA TRBD1 TRBJ2-2 TRBV9 CASSKGTGQTGELFF TGTGCCAGCAGCAAGGGGACAGGGCAGACCGGGGAGCTGTTTTTT
NA NA TRBJ1-2 TRBV18 CASSSGSNYGYTF TGTGCCAGCTCATCGGGAAGTAACTATGGCTACACCTTC
NA NA TRBJ1-4 TRBV28 CASSSNGQMGKLFF TGTGCCAGCAGTTCCAATGGGCAAATGGGAAAACTGTTTTTT
NA NA TRBJ1-4 TRBV10-3 CAISAGGSTNEKLFF TGTGCCATCAGCGCGGGTGGTTCAACTAATGAAAAACTGTTTTTT
NA NA TRBJ2-7 TRBV11-2 CASSVSYEQYF TGTGCCAGCAGCGTCTCCTACGAGCAGTACTTC
NA TRBD1 TRBJ1-3 TRBV18 CASSPETGEGNTIYF TGTGCCAGCTCACCGGAAACAGGGGAAGGAAACACCATATATTTT
few TRBD2 TRBJ2-1 TRBV9 CASSLIAGGLFEQFF TGTGCCAGCAGCCTTATAGCGGGGGGCTTATTTGAGCAGTTCTTC
NA NA TRBJ1-3 TRBV29-1 CSVIRAAGNTIYF TGCAGCGTTATCAGGGCGGCTGGAAACACCATATATTTT
NA NA TRBJ2-3 TRBV15 CATSRSQGWQYF TGTGCCACCAGCAGATCACAGGGTTGGCAGTATTTT
NA TRBD2 TRBJ2-3 TRBV10-3 CAIRTSGRADTQYF TGTGCCATCCGGACTAGCGGAAGGGCAGATACGCAGTATTTT
medium-sized NA TRBJ1-1 TRBV19 CASSKAGVVTEAFF TGTGCCAGTAGTAAGGCAGGGGTCGTCACTGAAGCTTTCTTT